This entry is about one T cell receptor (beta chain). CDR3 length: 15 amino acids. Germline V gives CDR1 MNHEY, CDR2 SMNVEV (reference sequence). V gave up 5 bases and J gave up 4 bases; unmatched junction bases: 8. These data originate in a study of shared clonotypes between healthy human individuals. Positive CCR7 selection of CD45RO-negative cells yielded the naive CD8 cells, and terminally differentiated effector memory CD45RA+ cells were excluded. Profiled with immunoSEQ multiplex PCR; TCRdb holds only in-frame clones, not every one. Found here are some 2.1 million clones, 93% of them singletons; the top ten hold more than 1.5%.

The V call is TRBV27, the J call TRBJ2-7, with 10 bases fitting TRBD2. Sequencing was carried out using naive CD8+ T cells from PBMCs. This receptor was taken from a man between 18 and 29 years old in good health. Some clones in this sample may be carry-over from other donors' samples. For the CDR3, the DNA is TGTGCCAGCAGTCCGCTAGCGGGAGCGGTTTACGAGCAGTACTTC. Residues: CASSPLAGAVYEQYF.